This T cell receptor (beta chain) was captured in a study of T cell responses to AZD1222 COVID-19 vaccine. Sequenced by immunoSEQ multiplex PCR; TCRdb stores in-frame clones only, minus some. Among more than 95,000 clones, 90% were seen once, and the ten largest hold 4% to 5.5%. The study, taken as a whole, reports: Females outnumbered males among donors, who were mostly white British; clonal diversity was possibly underestimated. The study found vaccine-associated CD4 TCRs spanning spike, dominant at 160-218 and 743-854.

V lost 2 bases and J lost 5, with 12 bases in between. The CDR3 has 14 residues. Germline lookup yields CDR1 SGHVS and CDR2 FNYEAQ. Comment on this clone: Its antigen is not known.

The input for sequencing was peripheral blood, taken on day 0 of MenACWY control vaccination. The chain couples TRBV7-6 to TRBJ2-5; TRBD1 or TRBD2 may be the D gene (6 bases each). The receptor comes from an adult in good health. For the CDR3, the DNA is TGTGCCAGCAGCTTACGGGGGACACTCGAGACCCAGTACTTC. This encodes CASSLRGTLETQYF.